The 25 T cell receptor beta chains reported below all come from one sample, sequenced in a study of beta chain features in type 1 diabetes. TCRB transcripts that were expressed got sequenced, as all of the isolated RNA had been reverse transcribed. TCRdb keeps only in-frame clones here, not all; method: immunoSEQ multiplex PCR. The sample consists of some 200,000 clones, under 13% of them appearing once. The sample consisted of central memory CD4+ T cells from blood. These receptors were obtained from a man between 18 and 35 years old in good health.

The V gene is TRBV7-3, the J gene TRBJ2-3, with 7 bases matching TRBD2. After removal of 3 bases from V and 0 bases from J, the junction contained 0 bases not matched to a gene. Germline V gives CDR1 SGHTA, CDR2 FQGTGA. The CDR3 spans 14 residues. This chain's CDR3 is CASSFSGSTDTQYF. CDR3 nucleotide sequence: TGTGCCAGCAGCTTTAGCGGGAGCACAGATACGCAGTATTTT.

In this sample, this clone turned up a few times. This chain joins TRBV6-1 and TRBJ2-4; 10 bases match TRBD2. Germline lookup yields CDR1 MNHNS and CDR2 SASEGT. The J segment lost 5 bases and the V segment lost 2 bases, leaving 3 bases of the junction unmatched. The CDR3 runs 15 residues. The CDR3 sequence: CASSESSGSQNIQYF. CDR3 in DNA: TGTGCCAGCAGTGAATCTAGCGGGAGTCAAAACATTCAGTACTTC.

This clone was recorded a few times. The gene calls are TRBV6-5 and TRBJ1-1, with TRBD1 as a possible D gene (5 bases). Germline V CDR1 and CDR2: MNHEY, SVGAGI. The V and J ends lost 5 bases and 8 bases respectively, with 9 bases between them. The CDR3 contains 11 residues. CDR3 loop: CASSGEGEAFF. The CDR3 DNA reads TGTGCCAGCAGTGGGGAGGGGGAAGCTTTCTTT.

This rearrangement joins TRBV5-1 to TRBJ1-5; maybe TRBD1 (6 bases). Germline values: CDR1 SGHRS, CDR2 YFSETQ. The CDR3 has 14 amino acids. V was cut by 0 bases and J by 7 bases, with 11 bases left in between. The CDR3 loop is CASSLGSGDQPQHF. CDR3 nucleotide sequence: TGCGCCAGCAGCTTGGGGTCAGGGGACCAGCCCCAGCATTTT.

The rearrangement links TRBV18 to TRBJ2-5; TRBD1 matches 7 bases. The CDR3 is made up of 14 amino acids. Trimming cost V 1 base and J 4 bases; bases outside gene matches: 3. From germline, CDR1 is KGHSH and CDR2 LQKENI. The CDR3 loop is CASSPQGAGETQYF. CDR3 in DNA: TGTGCCAGCTCACCACAGGGGGCAGGAGAGACCCAGTACTTC.

This clone occurred many times. The chain is built from TRBV7-2 and TRBJ2-7; D is unresolved. Trimming shortened V by 5 bases and J by 0 bases, and 11 bases separated the two germline ends. The CDR3 has 14 amino acids. Germline-derived CDR1 and CDR2 are SGHTA and FQGNSA. The CDR3 DNA sequence: TGTGCCAGCAGCACGAGCGTCCTCTCCTACGAGCAGTACTTC. The encoded protein is CASSTSVLSYEQYF. Full variable domain (outside the CDR3, taken from reference TRBV7-2 and TRBJ2-7): GAGVSQSPSNKVTEKGKDVELRCDPISGHTALYWYRQSLGQGLEFLIYFQGNSAPDKSGLPSDRFSAERTGGSVSTLTIQRTQQEDSAVYLCASSTSVLSYEQYFGPGTRLTVT.

V gene TRBV7-2 combines with J gene TRBJ2-5, with D possibly being TRBD2 (5 bases). V lost 4 bases, J lost 1 base, and 13 bases lay in between. Looked up from germline, CDR1 is SGHTA and CDR2 is FQGNSA. This CDR3 comprises 15 residues. The CDR3: CASSSPGRAQETQYF. The CDR3 nucleotides are TGTGCCAGCAGCTCCCCTGGGCGGGCCCAAGAGACCCAGTACTTC.

The rearrangement joins TRBV6-5 to TRBJ1-1; no definite D call. This CDR3 is 12 amino acids long. Germline-derived CDR1 and CDR2 are MNHEY and SVGAGI. With 7 bases removed from V and 1 base from J, the gap between germline ends came to 7 bases. The CDR3 coding sequence is TGTGCCAGCACCCTGCCGAACACTGAAGCTTTCTTT. Translation gives CASTLPNTEAFF.

There are a few counts of this clone. The chain couples TRBV19 to TRBJ2-4, with TRBD2 identical over 11 bases. The CDR3 is 18 amino acids. Germline CDR1 and CDR2: LNHDA and SQIVND (reference sequence). The V and J ends lost 4 bases and 0 bases, in that order; junction bases with no gene match: 8. The CDR3 DNA reads TGTGCCAGTAGTAAGGGGACTAGCGGAAATCTAGCCAAAAACATTCAGTACTTC. It codes for CASSKGTSGNLAKNIQYF. Full variable domain (rest looked up from reference TRBV19 and TRBJ2-4): DGGITQSPKYLFRKEGQNVTLSCEQNLNHDAMYWYRQDPGQGLRLIYYSQIVNDFQKGDIAEGYSVSREKKESFPLTVTSAQKNPTAFYLCASSKGTSGNLAKNIQYFGAGTRLSVL.

Many counts were recorded for this clone. The J gene is TRBJ2-3, the V gene TRBV10-3; 8 bases agree with TRBD2. Germline-derived CDR1 and CDR2 are ENHRY and SYGVKD. Trimming removed 10 bases from V and 1 base from J; junction bases left unmatched: 7. The CDR3 is 14 residues long. The CDR3 region is CATDAAGGTDTQYF. DNA of the CDR3: TGTGCCACTGATGCAGCGGGGGGCACAGATACGCAGTATTTT.

This chain joins TRBV10-3 and TRBJ1-4, with D unclear. CDR3 size: 13 residues. Germline values: CDR1 ENHRY, CDR2 SYGVKD. V lost 4 bases, J lost 7 bases, and 10 bases lay in between. The CDR3 sequence is CAISGGVGEKLFF. CDR3 in DNA: TGTGCCATCAGTGGCGGGGTTGGTGAAAAACTGTTTTTT.

The gene calls are TRBV9 and TRBJ2-1; TRBD2 is a possible D gene (6 bases). V was pared by 0 bases and J by 4 bases, with 8 bases between. Germline V lookup: CDR1 SGDLS, CDR2 YYNGEE. This CDR3 contains 14 residues. The DNA for the CDR3 is TGTGCCAGCAGCGTAGCCGGGACTTACAATGAGCAGTTCTTC. It specifies CASSVAGTYNEQFF.

The chain links TRBV5-1 to TRBJ2-3; 7 nucleotides line up with TRBD2. The CDR3 covers 14 residues. CDR1 SGHRS and CDR2 YFSETQ come from the germline V gene. V dropped 0 bases and J dropped 4; count of bases not matched to a gene: 2. The DNA for the CDR3 is TGCGCCAGCAGCTTGGGGCTAGCGGCAGATACGCAGTATTTT. This gives the protein CASSLGLAADTQYF.

This clone was seen just once. The gene calls are TRBV7-3 and TRBJ1-1; no reliable D call. This CDR3 region has 11 residues. Trimming pared 2 bases from V and 4 bases from J, leaving 2 bases between. Germline values: CDR1 SGHTA, CDR2 FQGTGA. The CDR3 region has the DNA TGTGCCAGCAGCTTAGGCACTGAAGCTTTCTTT. Residues: CASSLGTEAFF.

The chain uses TRBV6-4 and TRBJ2-3, with TRBD2 matching over 11 bases. Germline CDR1 reads MRHNA; CDR2 reads SNTAGT. With V trimmed by 5 bases and J by 4 bases, 17 bases remained unmatched. This CDR3 spans 19 amino acids. CDR3 bases: TGTGCCAGCAGTAAACAGGTGACTAGCGGGATCCAACGAGCAGATACGCAGTATTTT. Translating it yields CASSKQVTSGIQRADTQYF.

This chain joins TRBV5-1 and TRBJ2-1; 9 bases line up with TRBD1. The CDR3 length is 15 residues. The ends lost 4 bases at V and 1 base at J; junction bases unmatched: 3. In germline, CDR1 is SGHRS, CDR2 YFSETQ. In DNA form, the CDR3 reads TGCGCCAGCAGCCGACAGGGGGGTTCCTACAATGAGCAGTTCTTC. Translated, it gives CASSRQGGSYNEQFF.

This clone showed up many times. V gene TRBV19 combines with J gene TRBJ1-1, with D unresolved. The germline V gene encodes CDR1 LNHDA and CDR2 SQIVND (reference sequence). The CDR3 consists of 14 residues. Trimming left V 6 bases short and J 0 bases short, with 11 bases between. The CDR3 sequence: CASSGRTVNTEAFF. Written as DNA, the CDR3 is TGTGCCAGTAGCGGAAGGACGGTGAACACTGAAGCTTTCTTT.

The DNA of the CDR3 is TGTGCCATCAGTGAGTCAGGGAGCCAAGAGACCCAGTACTTC. Amino acids: CAISESGSQETQYF. The chain is built from TRBV10-3 and TRBJ2-5; tentative D call: TRBD2 (5 bases). This CDR3 spans 14 amino acids. Germline V gene sequence: CDR1 ENHRY, CDR2 SYGVKD. V lost 0 bases and J lost 1, with 6 bases in between.

This clone has a count of ten or more. The chain has TRBV19 and TRBJ2-3; no reliable D call. The length of the CDR3 is 15 residues. Trimming cost V 3 bases and J 1 base, with 11 bases left between them. Germline V gene lookup returns CDR1 LNHDA and CDR2 SQIVND (reference sequence). CDR3 bases: TGTGCCAGTAGTATGACGGCTGGGGGCACAGATACGCAGTATTTT. Translating it yields CASSMTAGGTDTQYF.

The rearrangement links TRBV10-2 to TRBJ1-1; the D is unclear. Trimming took 8 bases from V and 0 from J, leaving 10 bases between them. The CDR3 length is 13 residues. Germline values: CDR1 WSHSY, CDR2 SAAADI. DNA for the CDR3: TGCGCCAGCGTGCGGGCACTGAACACTGAAGCTTTCTTT. Residues: CASVRALNTEAFF.

This clone has just a few counts. The V call is TRBV25-1, the J call TRBJ2-3; 10 bases align to TRBD2. Losses at the gene ends were 4 bases for V and 2 bases for J; bases not matched to a gene: 12. The CDR3 totals 18 residues. Looked up from germline, CDR1 is MGHDK and CDR2 is SYGVNS. The CDR3 loop reads CASSGLSGSGRPTDTQYF. The CDR3 coding sequence is TGTGCCAGCAGTGGCCTCTCGGGTAGCGGGAGGCCCACAGATACGCAGTATTTT.

This clone turned up a few times. The chain employs TRBV5-6 and TRBJ2-1; tentative D call: TRBD2 (6 bases). This CDR3 is 16 amino acids long. The germline CDR1 and CDR2 sequences are SGHDT and YYEEEE. V was pared by 5 bases and J by 4 bases, with 19 bases between. CDR3 in DNA: TGTGCCAGCAGTCCTCTAGCCGGGAGAGGGTACAATGAGCAGTTCTTC. The encoded protein is CASSPLAGRGYNEQFF. Looking up the rest from reference TRBV5-6 and TRBJ2-1 gives the full variable domain: DAGVTQSPTHLIKTRGQQVTLRCSPKSGHDTVSWYQQALGQGPQFIFQYYEEEERQRGNFPDRFSGHQFPNYSSELNVNALLLGDSALYLCASSPLAGRGYNEQFFGPGTRLTVL.

The chain links TRBV18 to TRBJ1-1; 8 nucleotides agree with TRBD1. The length of the CDR3 is 15 residues. The germline V gene encodes CDR1 KGHSH and CDR2 LQKENI. V shed 4 bases, J shed 3 bases, and the junction held 7 bases outside the gene matches. The CDR3 loop reads CASSLRQGQDTEAFF. The CDR3 DNA reads TGTGCCAGCTCACTAAGACAGGGGCAGGACACTGAAGCTTTCTTT.

This clone was seen only a few times. This rearrangement joins TRBV6-6 to TRBJ2-4; D is unclear. The germline gives CDR1 MNHNY, CDR2 SVGAGI (reference sequence). V lost 4 bases to trimming and J lost 6 bases, with 10 bases between them. The CDR3 extends over 13 amino acids. The CDR3 here is CASSLTQINIQYF. The CDR3 region has the DNA TGTGCCAGCAGTTTGACACAGATAAACATTCAGTACTTC.

In this sample, this clone turned up many times. The chain employs TRBV5-6 and TRBJ2-2, with 10 bases that match TRBD1. Germline assignment: CDR1 SGHDT and CDR2 YYEEEE. V was pared by 3 bases and J by 3 bases, with 2 bases of the junction left unmatched. This CDR3 comprises 15 residues. The CDR3 DNA reads TGTGCCAGCAGCTGGGGGACAGGGGACACCGGGGAGCTGTTTTTT. Its translation is CASSWGTGDTGELFF.